This T cell receptor beta chain is drawn from a study of T cells in Graves' hyperthyroidism and ophthalmopathy. A few counts support this clonotype. CDR3 length: 15 residues. Trimming pared 2 bases from V and 8 bases from J, leaving 15 bases between. From germline, CDR1 is MNHEY and CDR2 SVGEGT. Authors of the study amplified TCR beta CDR3 regions from RNA transcripts. The TCR CDR3 first-round RT-PCR relied on the HTBI primer set. In TCRdb, the multiplex PCR reads were re-called with MiXCR into one record per CDR3 protein. In the table there are 550,000 to 800,000 distinct CDR3 sequences, 15% to 20% of which are singletons.

Sequences were obtained from blood. The chain is built from TRBV6-2 or TRBV6-3 and TRBJ2-2, with D possibly being TRBD1 (6 bases). The TCR sequence derives from a man aged 18 to 35 with Graves' hyperthyroidism. The CDR3 here is CASSYLQGGPGELFF. The CDR3 DNA sequence: TGTGCCAGCAGTTACCTACAGGGTGGGCCTGGGGAGCTGTTTTTT.